The T cell receptor (beta chain) under discussion was sequenced for a study of cytomegalovirus exposure and HLA in healthy donors. The study, taken as a whole, reports: Many donors carried some public TCRs, although rarity characterized most TCR sequences. The study flagged about 150 TCR beta chains as cytomegalovirus-associated.

Turning to this clone: Its antigen is undetermined.

The assay was immunoSEQ multiplex PCR, and TCRdb's table has in-frame clones only and misses some. The sample yields roughly 82,000 clones, 90% to 95% seen once. CDR3 length equals 14 residues. The V gene's germline CDR1 is ENHRY and CDR2 SYGVKD. Trimming cost V 4 bases and J 2 bases, with 11 bases left between them. This chain uses TRBV10-3 with TRBJ1-2, with D hard to call. The specimen was PBMCs. The TCR sequence derives from a man aged 18-30 years in good health and CMV-seronegative. CDR3 sequence reads: CAISVQTQNYGYTF. For the CDR3, the DNA is TGTGCCATCAGTGTACAGACCCAAAACTATGGCTACACCTTC.